The clone carrying this T cell receptor beta chain has only a few counts. This entry comes from a study of blood T cell repertoires in COVID-19. Two negative PCRs, clearance, or symptom resolution had been documented for recovered Cohort 3 donors. The length of the CDR3 is 13 residues. Germline lookup yields CDR1 MDHEN and CDR2 SYDVKM. J lost 4 bases, V lost 9 bases, and 7 bases had no gene match. Sequenced by immunoSEQ multiplex PCR; TCRdb stores in-frame clones only, minus some. The sample consists of a few hundred thousand clones, approximately 90% of them appearing once. The sequence was collected from a woman in her 30s who had recovered from COVID-19. The sequenced sample consisted of PBMCs or T cells enriched from blood (not recorded which). The rearrangement uses TRBV28 and TRBJ2-5; 8 bases are shared with TRBD2. In DNA, the CDR3 is TGTGCCAGTGTGGCGGGGGGAGGAGAGACCCAGTACTTC. Protein sequence: CASVAGGGETQYF.